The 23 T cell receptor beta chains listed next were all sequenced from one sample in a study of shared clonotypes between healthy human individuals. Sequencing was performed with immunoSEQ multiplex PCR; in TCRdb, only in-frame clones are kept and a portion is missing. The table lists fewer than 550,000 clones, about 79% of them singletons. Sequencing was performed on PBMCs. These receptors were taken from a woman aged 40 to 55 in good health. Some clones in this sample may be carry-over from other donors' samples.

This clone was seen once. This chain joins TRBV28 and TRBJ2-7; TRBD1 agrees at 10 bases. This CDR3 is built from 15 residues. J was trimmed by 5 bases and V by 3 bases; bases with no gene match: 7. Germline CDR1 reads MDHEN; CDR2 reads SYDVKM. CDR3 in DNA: TGTGCCAGCAGTTTTTCGGACAGGGGGGTGGACGAGCAGTACTTC. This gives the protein CASSFSDRGVDEQYF.

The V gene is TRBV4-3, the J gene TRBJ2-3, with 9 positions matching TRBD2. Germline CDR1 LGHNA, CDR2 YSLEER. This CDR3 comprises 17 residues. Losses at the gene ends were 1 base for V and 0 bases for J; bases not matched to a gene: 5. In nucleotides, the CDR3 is TGCGCCAGCAGCCAAGGACTAGCGGAGCTAAGCACAGATACGCAGTATTTT. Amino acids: CASSQGLAELSTDTQYF.

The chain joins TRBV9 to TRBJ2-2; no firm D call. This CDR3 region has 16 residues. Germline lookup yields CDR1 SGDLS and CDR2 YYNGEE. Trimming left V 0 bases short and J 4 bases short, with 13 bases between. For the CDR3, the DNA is TGTGCCAGCAGCGTAGGAGTGACTTCAACCACCGGGGAGCTGTTTTTT. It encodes CASSVGVTSTTGELFF.

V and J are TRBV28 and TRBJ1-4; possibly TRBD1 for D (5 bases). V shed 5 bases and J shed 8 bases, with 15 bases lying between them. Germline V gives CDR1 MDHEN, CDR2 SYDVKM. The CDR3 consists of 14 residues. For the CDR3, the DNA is TGTGCCAGCAGTATGCGGCAGGGAAGAGAAAAACTGTTTTTT. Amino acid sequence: CASSMRQGREKLFF.

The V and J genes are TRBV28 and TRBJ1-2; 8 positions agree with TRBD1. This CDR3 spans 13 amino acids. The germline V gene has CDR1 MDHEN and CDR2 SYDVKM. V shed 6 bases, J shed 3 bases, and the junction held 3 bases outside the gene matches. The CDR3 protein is CASSQTGDYGYTF. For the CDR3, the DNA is TGTGCCAGCAGCCAGACAGGGGACTATGGCTACACCTTC.

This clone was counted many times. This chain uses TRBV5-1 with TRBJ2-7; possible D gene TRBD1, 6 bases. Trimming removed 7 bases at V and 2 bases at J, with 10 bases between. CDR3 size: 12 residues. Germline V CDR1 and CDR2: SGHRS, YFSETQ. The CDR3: CASRQDPYEQYF. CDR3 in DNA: TGCGCCAGCCGACAGGATCCCTACGAGCAGTACTTC.

CDR3 sequence reads: CASSKIKDSQPEKLFF. The DNA of the CDR3 is TGCGCCAGCAGCAAAATTAAGGACAGCCAACCGGAAAAACTGTTTTTT. The J gene is TRBJ1-4, the V gene TRBV10-2; perhaps TRBD1 as D (6 bases). Deletions cut 6 bases from V and 8 bases from J, with 22 bases between. Germline V gene lookup returns CDR1 WSHSY and CDR2 SAAADI. The CDR3 contains 16 residues.

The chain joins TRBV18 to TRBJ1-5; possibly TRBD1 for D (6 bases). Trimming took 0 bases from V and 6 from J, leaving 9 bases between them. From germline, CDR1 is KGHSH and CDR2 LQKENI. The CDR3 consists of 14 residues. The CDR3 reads CASSPPGAGQPQHF. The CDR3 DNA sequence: TGTGCCAGCTCACCACCGGGGGCGGGTCAGCCCCAGCATTTT.

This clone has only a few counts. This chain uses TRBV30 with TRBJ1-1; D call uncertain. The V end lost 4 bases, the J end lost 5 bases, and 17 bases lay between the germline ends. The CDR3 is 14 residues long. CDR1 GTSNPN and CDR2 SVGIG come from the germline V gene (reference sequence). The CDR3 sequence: CAWIPDWDWTEAFF. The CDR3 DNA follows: TGTGCCTGGATCCCCGATTGGGATTGGACTGAAGCTTTCTTT.

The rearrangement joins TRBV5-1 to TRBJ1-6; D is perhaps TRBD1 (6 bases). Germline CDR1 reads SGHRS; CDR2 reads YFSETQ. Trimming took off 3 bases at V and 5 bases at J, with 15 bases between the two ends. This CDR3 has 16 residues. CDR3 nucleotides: TGCGCCAGCAGCTACCAGGGGCGGGAGGATAATTCACCCCTCCACTTT. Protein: CASSYQGREDNSPLHF.

The CDR3 DNA sequence: TGTGCCAGCAGTAAGGCGCTACAACAAAGTCGGGCCAACGTCCTGACTTTC. This translates into CASSKALQQSRANVLTF. The chain is built from TRBV21-1 and TRBJ2-6. TRBV21-1 is an annotated pseudogene. The CDR3 runs 17 residues.

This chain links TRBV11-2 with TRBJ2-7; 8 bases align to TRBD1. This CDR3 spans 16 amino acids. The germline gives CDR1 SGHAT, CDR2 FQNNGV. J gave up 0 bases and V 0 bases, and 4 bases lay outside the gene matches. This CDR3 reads CASSLEIGQGSYEQYF. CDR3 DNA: TGTGCCAGCAGCTTAGAGATCGGACAGGGCTCCTACGAGCAGTACTTC. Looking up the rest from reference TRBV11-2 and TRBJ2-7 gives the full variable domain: EAGVAQSPRYKIIEKRQSVAFWCNPISGHATLYWYQQILGQGPKLLIQFQNNGVVDDSQLPKDRFSAERLKGVDSTLKIQPAKLEDSAVYLCASSLEIGQGSYEQYFGPGTRLTVT.

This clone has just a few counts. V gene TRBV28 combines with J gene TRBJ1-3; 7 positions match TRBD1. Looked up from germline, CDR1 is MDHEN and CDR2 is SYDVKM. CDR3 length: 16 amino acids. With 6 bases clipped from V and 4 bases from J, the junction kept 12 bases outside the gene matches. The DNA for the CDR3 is TGTGCCAGCAGCACCTCGACAGGGTTTGTCGGAAACACCATATATTTT. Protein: CASSTSTGFVGNTIYF.

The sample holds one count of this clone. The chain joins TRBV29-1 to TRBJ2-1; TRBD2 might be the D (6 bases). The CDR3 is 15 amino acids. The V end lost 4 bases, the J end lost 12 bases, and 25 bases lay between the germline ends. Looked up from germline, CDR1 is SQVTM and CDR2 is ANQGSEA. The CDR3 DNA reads TGCAGCGTTGGGGAGGTCGGGCGTGCCCCAACGGGGCAGTTCTTC. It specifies CSVGEVGRAPTGQFF.

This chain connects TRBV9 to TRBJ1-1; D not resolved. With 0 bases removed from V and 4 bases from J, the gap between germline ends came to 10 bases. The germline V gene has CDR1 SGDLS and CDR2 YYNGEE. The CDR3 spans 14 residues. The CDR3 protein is CASSVDLSGTEAFF. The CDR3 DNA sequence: TGTGCCAGCAGCGTAGACCTGTCGGGCACTGAAGCTTTCTTT.

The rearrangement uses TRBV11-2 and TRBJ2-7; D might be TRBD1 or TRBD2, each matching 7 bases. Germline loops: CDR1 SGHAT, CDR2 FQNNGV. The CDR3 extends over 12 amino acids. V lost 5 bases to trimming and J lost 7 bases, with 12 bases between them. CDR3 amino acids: CASSQGGSEQYF. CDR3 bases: TGTGCCAGCAGCCAGGGGGGGAGTGAGCAGTACTTC. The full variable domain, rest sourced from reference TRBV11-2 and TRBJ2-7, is EAGVAQSPRYKIIEKRQSVAFWCNPISGHATLYWYQQILGQGPKLLIQFQNNGVVDDSQLPKDRFSAERLKGVDSTLKIQPAKLEDSAVYLCASSQGGSEQYFGPGTRLTVT.

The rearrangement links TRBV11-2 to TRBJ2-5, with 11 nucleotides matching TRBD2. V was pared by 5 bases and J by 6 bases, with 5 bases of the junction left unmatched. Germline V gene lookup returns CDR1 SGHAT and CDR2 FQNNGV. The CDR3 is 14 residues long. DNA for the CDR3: TGTGCCAGCAGCCCAACTAGCGGGAGAAAGACCCAGTACTTC. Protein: CASSPTSGRKTQYF.

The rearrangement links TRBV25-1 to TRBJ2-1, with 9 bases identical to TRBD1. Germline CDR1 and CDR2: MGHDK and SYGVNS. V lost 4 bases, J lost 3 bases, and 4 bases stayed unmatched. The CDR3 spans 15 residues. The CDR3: CASSGRDRDYNEQFF. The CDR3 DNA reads TGTGCCAGCAGTGGACGGGACAGGGACTACAATGAGCAGTTCTTC.

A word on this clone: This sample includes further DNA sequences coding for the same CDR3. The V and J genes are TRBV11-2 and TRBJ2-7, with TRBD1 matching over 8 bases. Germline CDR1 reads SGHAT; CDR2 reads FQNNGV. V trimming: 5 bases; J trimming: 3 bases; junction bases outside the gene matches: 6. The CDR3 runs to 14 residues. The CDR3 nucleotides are TGTGCCAGCAGCCTAGGACAGGGTCTCTACGAGCAGTACTTC. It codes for CASSLGQGLYEQYF.

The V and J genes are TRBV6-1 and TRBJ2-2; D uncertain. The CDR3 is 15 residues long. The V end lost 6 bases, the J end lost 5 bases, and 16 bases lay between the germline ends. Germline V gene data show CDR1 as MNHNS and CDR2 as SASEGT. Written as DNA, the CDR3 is TGTGCCAGCAGGGGCTCTTACAGTAATACCGGGGAGCTGTTTTTT. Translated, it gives CASRGSYSNTGELFF.

CDR3 nucleotide sequence: TGTGCCAGCTCACCCTCCGGGACTAGCGGGGGGTACGAGCAGTACTTC. This sequence encodes CASSPSGTSGGYEQYF. This chain links TRBV18 with TRBJ2-7; 15 bases match TRBD2. Germline assignment: CDR1 KGHSH and CDR2 LQKENI. The CDR3 contains 16 residues. The trim removed 3 bases at V and 4 bases at J, leaving 4 bases unmatched.

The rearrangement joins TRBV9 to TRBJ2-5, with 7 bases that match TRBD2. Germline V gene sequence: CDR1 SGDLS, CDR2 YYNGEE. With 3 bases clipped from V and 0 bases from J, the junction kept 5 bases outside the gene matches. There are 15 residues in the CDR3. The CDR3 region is CASSAGRRYQETQYF. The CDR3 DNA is TGTGCCAGCAGCGCCGGGAGGCGGTACCAAGAGACCCAGTACTTC.

Here the CDR3 reads CASRKLAGGTDTQYF. The CDR3 nucleotides read TGTGCCAGCAGGAAACTAGCGGGAGGGACAGATACGCAGTATTTT. This sequence joins TRBV2 and TRBJ2-3; 13 bases map to TRBD2. Unmatched junction bases numbered 3, after V lost 6 bases and J lost 3 bases. The CDR3 consists of 15 residues. Germline values: CDR1 SNHLY, CDR2 FYNNEI.